This T cell receptor beta chain was observed in a study of control samples from healthy donors and cancer patients. The J segment lost 10 bases and the V segment lost 0 bases, leaving 7 bases of the junction unmatched. This CDR3 is built from 16 residues. Germline-derived CDR1 and CDR2 are LGHNA and YNFKEQ. Clones were sequenced by immunoSEQ multiplex PCR, and TCRdb holds only the in-frame ones, with some missing. Of about 92,000 clones listed, roughly 78% were seen once; the top ten hold around a tenth. The rearrangement uses TRBV4-2 and TRBJ1-4; 11 nucleotides align to TRBD1. Sequenced input: blood. This TCR was recovered from a woman aged 55-70 years in good health. The CDR3 DNA sequence: TGTGCCAGCAGCCAAGATCTGGGGACAGGGGGAGGAAAACTGTTTTTT. This gives the protein CASSQDLGTGGGKLFF.